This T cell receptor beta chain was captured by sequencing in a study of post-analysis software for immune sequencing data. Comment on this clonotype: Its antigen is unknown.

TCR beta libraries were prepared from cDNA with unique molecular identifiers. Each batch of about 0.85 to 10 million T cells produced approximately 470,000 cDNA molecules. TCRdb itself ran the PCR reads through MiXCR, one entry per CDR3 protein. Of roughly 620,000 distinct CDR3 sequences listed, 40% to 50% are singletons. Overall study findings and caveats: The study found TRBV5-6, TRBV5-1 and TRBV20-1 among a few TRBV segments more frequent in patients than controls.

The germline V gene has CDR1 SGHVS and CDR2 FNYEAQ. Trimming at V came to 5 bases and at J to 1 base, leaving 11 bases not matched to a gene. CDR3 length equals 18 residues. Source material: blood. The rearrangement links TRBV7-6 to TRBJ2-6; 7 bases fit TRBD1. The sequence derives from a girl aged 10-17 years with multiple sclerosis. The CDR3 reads CASSRDRAIGSGANVLTF. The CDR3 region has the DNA TGTGCCAGCAGCCGCGACAGGGCTATCGGTTCTGGGGCCAACGTCCTGACTTTC. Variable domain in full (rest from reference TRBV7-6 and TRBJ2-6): GAGVSQSPRYKVTKRGQDVALRCDPISGHVSLYWYRQALGQGPEFLTYFNYEAQQDKSGLPNDRFSAERPEGSISTLTIQRTEQRDSAMYRCASSRDRAIGSGANVLTFGAGSRLTVL.